These 30 T cell receptor beta chains were all obtained from the same sample, sequenced in a study of blood T cell repertoires in COVID-19. Clones were read by immunoSEQ multiplex PCR, and TCRdb kept only the in-frame ones, dropping some. The repertoire consists of around 400,000 clones, with more than 80% occurring once and the leading ten covering around 1.3%. Material for sequencing was peripheral blood. All receptors derive from a man aged 35 to 55 with acute or convalescent COVID-19.

This clone was detected a few times. CDR3 residues: CASSLTVNTEAFF. The CDR3 DNA sequence: TGTGCCAGCAGCTTGACAGTGAACACTGAAGCTTTCTTT. The genes are TRBV5-5 and TRBJ1-1; D unclear. Germline V CDR1 and CDR2: SGHKS, YYEKEE (reference sequence). The CDR3 spans 13 residues. V shed 1 base and J shed 0 bases, with 4 bases lying between them.

V is TRBV18 and J is TRBJ1-1; 9 nucleotides line up with TRBD1. V shed 1 base and J 7 bases; nucleotides not matched to a gene: 7. This CDR3 is built from 15 residues. Germline V gives CDR1 KGHSH, CDR2 LQKENI. In DNA form, the CDR3 reads TGTGCCAGCTCACCACGGGGGACAGGGTTTATTGAAGCTTTCTTT. This codes for CASSPRGTGFIEAFF.

The chain is built from TRBV4-1 and TRBJ2-2, with a tentative D call TRBD2 (6 bases). The CDR3 totals 17 residues. CDR1 and CDR2 (germline): MGHRA, YSYEKL. V was shortened by 1 base and J by 7 bases, with 19 bases between the two germline ends. CDR3 region: CASSQGGGGRWVGELFF. The CDR3 bases are TGCGCCAGCAGCCAAGGGGGCGGTGGGAGGTGGGTCGGGGAGCTGTTTTTT.

The chain uses TRBV18 and TRBJ1-4, with D maybe TRBD1 (6 bases). This CDR3 is built from 15 residues. V was cut by 3 bases and J by 3 bases, with 11 bases left in between. Germline loops: CDR1 KGHSH, CDR2 LQKENI. The DNA of the CDR3 is TGTGCCAGCTCACCTCAACAGGGTGCTAATGAAAAACTGTTTTTT. Amino acid sequence: CASSPQQGANEKLFF.

The chain uses TRBV5-1 and TRBJ2-5; D possibly corresponds to TRBD2 (6 bases). Per germline, CDR1 SGHRS and CDR2 YFSETQ. The CDR3 contains 15 residues. Between the trimmed V and J ends, which lost 0 bases and 5 bases, there was a span of 14 bases. The CDR3 nucleotides are TGCGCCAGCAGCTTGGTGGTAGGCGGGGAGGAGACCCAGTACTTC. Residues: CASSLVVGGEETQYF.

This chain joins TRBV7-8 and TRBJ2-2, with D tentatively TRBD2 (7 bases). CDR3 length: 16 amino acids. V lost 2 bases and J 3 bases, leaving 13 bases between the germline ends. Germline assignment: CDR1 SGHVS and CDR2 FQNEAQ. In nucleotides, the CDR3 is TGTGCCAGCAGCTTATTCGGGGGGCTTGACACCGGGGAGCTGTTTTTT. Its translation: CASSLFGGLDTGELFF.

The V call is TRBV13, the J call TRBJ1-1; 8 bases line up with TRBD1. The junction had 8 bases not matched to a gene; V was cut back by 4 bases and J by 1 base. The germline CDR1 and CDR2 sequences are PRHDT and FYEKMQ (reference sequence). This CDR3 is 16 amino acids long. The CDR3, as DNA: TGTGCCAGCAGCTCTCTATGGGACAGGAGGAACACTGAAGCTTTCTTT. Translating gives CASSSLWDRRNTEAFF. Supplemented by reference TRBV13 and TRBJ1-1, the full variable domain reads AAGVIQSPRHLIKEKRETATLKCYPIPRHDTVYWYQQGPGQDPQFLISFYEKMQSDKGSIPDRFSAQQFSDYHSELNMSSLELGDSALYFCASSSLWDRRNTEAFFGQGTRLTVV.

This chain links TRBV28 with TRBJ2-7; 8 positions agree with TRBD2. Germline V lookup: CDR1 MDHEN, CDR2 SYDVKM. Losses at the gene ends were 3 bases for V and 2 bases for J; bases not matched to a gene: 9. This CDR3 contains 16 residues. The CDR3 region has the DNA TGTGCCAGCAGTTTGGGACTTCCGGGACTAGCCTACGAGCAGTACTTC. Encoded protein: CASSLGLPGLAYEQYF.

The genes are TRBV15 and TRBJ2-6; D unresolved. V was clipped by 3 bases and J by 0 bases, with 3 bases between them. The CDR3 is 14 residues long. Germline V lookup: CDR1 LNHNV, CDR2 YYDKDF (reference sequence). CDR3 nucleotide sequence: TGTGCCACCAGCAGTATCTCTGGGGCCAACGTCCTGACTTTC. It yields the protein CATSSISGANVLTF.

The chain combines TRBV6-5 with TRBJ1-1, with D perhaps TRBD1 (5 bases). The germline V gene has CDR1 MNHEY and CDR2 SVGAGI. V gave up 0 bases and J gave up 4 bases, with 15 bases separating them. The CDR3 has 16 residues. This CDR3 reads CASSYSLGGISTEAFF. The CDR3 DNA sequence: TGTGCCAGCAGTTACTCCCTCGGGGGGATTAGCACTGAAGCTTTCTTT.

This clone was observed a handful of times. The J gene is TRBJ1-5, the V gene TRBV4-1, with 8 bases fitting TRBD1. Unmatched junction bases numbered 5, after V lost 0 bases and J lost 7 bases. The CDR3 has 15 amino acids. Germline loops: CDR1 MGHRA, CDR2 YSYEKL. The CDR3 region has the DNA TGCGCCAGCAGCCAAGATGCGGCAGGGGGCCAGCCCCAGCATTTT. Protein product: CASSQDAAGGQPQHF.

This rearrangement joins TRBV28 to TRBJ1-2; D gene uncertain. Germline V gene lookup returns CDR1 MDHEN and CDR2 SYDVKM. The CDR3 contains 15 residues. The V end was cut by 6 bases, the J end by 4 bases, with 18 bases between. This CDR3 reads CASSFNPTESYGYTF. The CDR3 DNA follows: TGTGCCAGCAGCTTCAATCCGACTGAGTCCTATGGCTACACCTTC.

The chain carries TRBV7-6 and TRBJ2-1; 7 bases map to TRBD2. The CDR3 extends over 13 amino acids. From germline, CDR1 is SGHVS and CDR2 FNYEAQ. J was trimmed by 8 bases and V by 2 bases; bases with no gene match: 3. The CDR3 nucleotides are TGTGCCAGCAGCTTACCCGGACTAGATGAGCAGTTCTTC. Its translation is CASSLPGLDEQFF.

The chain recombines TRBV19 with TRBJ2-7; D is perhaps TRBD1 (6 bases). Trimming removed 0 bases at V and 7 bases at J, with 10 bases between. The germline CDR1 and CDR2 sequences are LNHDA and SQIVND (reference sequence). The CDR3 is made up of 13 amino acids. As DNA, the CDR3 is TGTGCCAGTAGTATAGAGGTAGGGGGAGAGCAGTACTTC. Translation gives CASSIEVGGEQYF.

The chain joins TRBV28 to TRBJ1-2; a weak D match, TRBD1 (6 bases). The CDR3 contains 12 residues. V dropped 5 bases and J dropped 8 bases, with 12 bases sitting between them. From germline, CDR1 is MDHEN and CDR2 SYDVKM. This chain's CDR3 is CASSARGNGYTF. CDR3 sequence (DNA): TGTGCCAGCAGTGCCAGGGGTAACGGCTACACCTTC.

This chain joins TRBV5-1 and TRBJ1-4; TRBD1 aligns across 7 bases. Germline CDR1 is SGHRS and CDR2 is YFSETQ. V shed 2 bases, J shed 4 bases, and the junction held 8 bases outside the gene matches. The length of the CDR3 is 16 residues. The CDR3 region is CASSLRGTAYNEKLFF. Written as DNA, the CDR3 is TGCGCCAGCAGCTTACGGGGGACAGCCTATAATGAAAAACTGTTTTTT. Drawing the rest from reference TRBV5-1 and TRBJ1-4, the complete variable domain is KAGVTQTPRYLIKTRGQQVTLSCSPISGHRSVSWYQQTPGQGLQFLFEYFSETQRNKGNFPGRFSGRQFSNSRSEMNVSTLELGDSALYLCASSLRGTAYNEKLFFGSGTQLSVL.

This chain connects TRBV5-1 to TRBJ1-4, with a possible D match to TRBD1 (5 bases). The CDR3 loop spans 16 amino acids. V was cut by 0 bases and J by 4 bases, with 13 bases left in between. Germline CDR1 SGHRS, CDR2 YFSETQ. The CDR3: CASSLEGRGGNEKLFF. In DNA, the CDR3 is TGCGCCAGCAGCTTGGAGGGGCGCGGGGGTAATGAAAAACTGTTTTTT.

The chain links TRBV28 to TRBJ1-5; D might be TRBD1 (6 bases). The CDR3 length is 15 residues. The germline V and J ends were trimmed by 5 bases and 8 bases, with 19 bases remaining between them. The germline gives CDR1 MDHEN, CDR2 SYDVKM. CDR3 in amino acids: CASSLPGALGKPQHF. The CDR3 DNA reads as TGTGCCAGCAGTCTACCAGGGGCCTTAGGGAAGCCCCAGCATTTT.

This sequence joins TRBV19 and TRBJ1-2; TRBD1 matches 7 bases. The V and J ends lost 5 bases and 5 bases, in that order; junction bases with no gene match: 5. Germline V gives CDR1 LNHDA, CDR2 SQIVND (reference sequence). This CDR3 is 13 amino acids long. The CDR3 DNA reads as TGTGCCAGTAGTCGGGACAGTCGTTATGGCTACACCTTC. This gives the protein CASSRDSRYGYTF.

The CDR3 region is CATSRVGQENQPQHF. CDR3 sequence (DNA): TGTGCCACCAGCAGAGTGGGACAGGAAAATCAGCCCCAGCATTTT. This chain connects TRBV15 to TRBJ1-5; 8 bases agree with TRBD1. Germline loops: CDR1 LNHNV, CDR2 YYDKDF (reference sequence). CDR3 length: 15 residues. V lost 1 base to trimming and J lost 4 bases; unmatched junction nucleotides: 3.

This clone came up once. The chain joins TRBV6-1 to TRBJ1-2, with D tentatively TRBD1 (5 bases). The CDR3 runs 13 residues. V lost 0 bases to trimming and J lost 8 bases, with 10 bases between them. Germline V gene data show CDR1 as MNHNS and CDR2 as SASEGT. The CDR3 coding sequence is TGTGCCAGCAGTGAAGCTGGCAGGGCGGGCTACACCTTC. It codes for CASSEAGRAGYTF.

The chain combines TRBV3-1 (or the pseudogene TRBV3-2) with TRBJ2-5; 7 bases match TRBD1. The J segment lost 1 base and the V segment lost 2 bases, leaving 7 bases of the junction unmatched. Per germline, CDR1 LGHDT and CDR2 YNNKEL (reference sequence). The CDR3 contains 16 residues. The CDR3 loop is CASSQSPGTVQETQYF. For the CDR3, the DNA is TGTGCCAGCAGCCAAAGCCCAGGGACAGTCCAAGAGACCCAGTACTTC.

The chain combines TRBV7-3 with TRBJ2-6, with TRBD1 identical over 9 bases. Germline loops: CDR1 SGHTA, CDR2 FQGTGA. V lost 7 bases to trimming and J lost 0 bases; unmatched junction nucleotides: 10. The CDR3 consists of 18 residues. CDR3 DNA sequence: TGTGCCAGCAACCCGGCCGGGGACAGGGTCTCTGGGGCCAACGTCCTGACTTTC. This encodes CASNPAGDRVSGANVLTF.

This clone showed up just a few times. J is TRBJ1-2 and V is TRBV30; 7 bases agree with TRBD1. Germline lookup yields CDR1 GTSNPN and CDR2 SVGIG (reference sequence). CDR3 length: 15 amino acids. The ends lost 2 bases at V and 2 bases at J; junction bases unmatched: 8. DNA of the CDR3: TGTGCCTGGAGTCCAACCCTGGACAGGAACTATGGCTACACCTTC. Amino acids: CAWSPTLDRNYGYTF.

The rearrangement links TRBV18 to TRBJ2-3; the match to TRBD2 covers 11 bases. With V trimmed by 4 bases and J by 2 bases, 5 bases remained unmatched. The V gene's germline CDR1 is KGHSH and CDR2 LQKENI. CDR3 size: 16 residues. This chain's CDR3 is CASSLGLAGFTDTQYF. The CDR3 nucleotides are TGTGCCAGCTCACTCGGACTAGCGGGTTTCACAGATACGCAGTATTTT.

The chain couples TRBV27 to TRBJ2-1; the match to TRBD2 covers 7 bases. This CDR3 is 15 amino acids long. The ends lost 6 bases at V and 3 bases at J; junction bases unmatched: 8. Germline CDR1 MNHEY, CDR2 SMNVEV (reference sequence). Here the CDR3 reads CASSSGTTNYNEQFF. The CDR3 DNA follows: TGTGCCAGCAGCTCCGGGACTACAAACTACAATGAGCAGTTCTTC.

This chain links TRBV6-2 or TRBV6-3 with TRBJ2-7; the D gene is possibly TRBD1 (5 bases). CDR3 size: 20 residues. V lost 0 bases and J lost 1, with 25 bases in between. Germline V gives CDR1 MNHEY, CDR2 SVGEGT. CDR3 amino acids: CASSYSIEGARRARSYEQYF. In DNA form, the CDR3 reads TGTGCCAGCAGTTACTCGATCGAAGGGGCTCGCAGGGCCCGATCCTACGAGCAGTACTTC.

The sample holds one count of this clone. The chain joins TRBV28 to TRBJ2-5; 12 nucleotides match TRBD2. The J segment lost 5 bases and the V segment lost 2 bases, leaving 15 bases of the junction unmatched. Germline V CDR1 and CDR2: MDHEN, SYDVKM. The CDR3 length is 19 residues. CDR3 protein: CASSLVWSRLAGVGETQYF. The CDR3 coding sequence is TGTGCCAGCAGTTTAGTTTGGAGTAGACTAGCGGGAGTCGGGGAGACCCAGTACTTC. Full variable domain (remainder filled in from reference TRBV28 and TRBJ2-5): DVKVTQSSRYLVKRTGEKVFLECVQDMDHENMFWYRQDPGLGLRLIYFSYDVKMKEKGDIPEGYSVSREKKERFSLILESASTNQTSMYLCASSLVWSRLAGVGETQYFGPGTRLLVL.

CDR3 nucleotides: TGCGCCAGCAGCTTGGCCGGGACAGGGAACCAGCCCCAGCATTTT. It is translated as CASSLAGTGNQPQHF. The chain has TRBV5-1 and TRBJ1-5; 9 positions match TRBD1. V trimming: 0 bases; J trimming: 7 bases; junction bases outside the gene matches: 5. The CDR3 spans 15 residues. Germline V gene lookup returns CDR1 SGHRS and CDR2 YFSETQ.

The rearrangement joins TRBV6-1 to TRBJ1-1; D is unclear. The V gene's germline CDR1 is MNHNS and CDR2 SASEGT. V lost 3 bases to trimming and J lost 1 base, with 3 bases between them. The CDR3 has 12 amino acids. CDR3 region: CASSDRNTEAFF. The CDR3 nucleotides read TGTGCCAGCAGTGACAGGAACACTGAAGCTTTCTTT.